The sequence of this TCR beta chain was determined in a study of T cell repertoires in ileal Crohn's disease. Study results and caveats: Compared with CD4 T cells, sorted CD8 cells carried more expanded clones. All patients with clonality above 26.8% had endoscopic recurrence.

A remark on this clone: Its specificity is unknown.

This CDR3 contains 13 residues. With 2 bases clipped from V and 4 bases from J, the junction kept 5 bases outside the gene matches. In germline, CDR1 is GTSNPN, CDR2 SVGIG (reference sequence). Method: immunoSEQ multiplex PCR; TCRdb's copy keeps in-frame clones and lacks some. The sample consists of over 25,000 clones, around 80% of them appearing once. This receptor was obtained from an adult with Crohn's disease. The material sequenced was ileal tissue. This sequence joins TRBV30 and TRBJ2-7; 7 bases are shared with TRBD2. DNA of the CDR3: TGTGCCTGGAGTTTTGGCGGGGGATACGAGCAGTACTTC. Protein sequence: CAWSFGGGYEQYF.